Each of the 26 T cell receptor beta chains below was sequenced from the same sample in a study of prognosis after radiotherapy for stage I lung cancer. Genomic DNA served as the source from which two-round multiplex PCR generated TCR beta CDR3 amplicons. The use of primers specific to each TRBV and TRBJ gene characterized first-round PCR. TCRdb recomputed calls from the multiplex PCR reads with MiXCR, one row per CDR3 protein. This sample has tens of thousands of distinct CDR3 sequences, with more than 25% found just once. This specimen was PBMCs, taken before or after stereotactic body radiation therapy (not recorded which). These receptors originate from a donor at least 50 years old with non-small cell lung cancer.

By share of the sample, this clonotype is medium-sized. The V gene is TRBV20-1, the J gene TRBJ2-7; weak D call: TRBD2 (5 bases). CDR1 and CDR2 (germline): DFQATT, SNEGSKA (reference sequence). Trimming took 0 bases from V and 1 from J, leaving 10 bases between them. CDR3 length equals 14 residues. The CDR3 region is CSARDPGGSYEQYF. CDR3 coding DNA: TGCAGTGCTAGAGACCCTGGCGGGTCCTACGAGCAGTACTTC.

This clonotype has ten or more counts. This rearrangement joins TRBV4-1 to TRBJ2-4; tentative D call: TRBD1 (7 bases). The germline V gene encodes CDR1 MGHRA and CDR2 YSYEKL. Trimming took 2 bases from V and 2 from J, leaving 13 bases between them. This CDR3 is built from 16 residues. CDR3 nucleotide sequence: TGCGCCAGCAGCCAACCGACAGGGACTTCCAAAAACATTCAGTACTTC. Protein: CASSQPTGTSKNIQYF.

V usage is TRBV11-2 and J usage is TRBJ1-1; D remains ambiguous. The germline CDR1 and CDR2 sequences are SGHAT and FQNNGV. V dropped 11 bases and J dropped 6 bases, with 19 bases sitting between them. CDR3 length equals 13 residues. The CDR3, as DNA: TGTGCCGGGAGCTTAGATGAGAATGCTGAAGCTTTCTTT. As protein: CAGSLDENAEAFF.

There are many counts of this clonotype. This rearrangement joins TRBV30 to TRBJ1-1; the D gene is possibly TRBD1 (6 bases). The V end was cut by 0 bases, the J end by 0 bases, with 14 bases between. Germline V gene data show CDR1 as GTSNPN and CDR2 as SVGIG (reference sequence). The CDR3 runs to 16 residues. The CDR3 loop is CAWSVIGTPMNTEAFF. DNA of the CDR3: TGTGCCTGGAGTGTAATCGGGACACCTATGAACACTGAAGCTTTCTTT.

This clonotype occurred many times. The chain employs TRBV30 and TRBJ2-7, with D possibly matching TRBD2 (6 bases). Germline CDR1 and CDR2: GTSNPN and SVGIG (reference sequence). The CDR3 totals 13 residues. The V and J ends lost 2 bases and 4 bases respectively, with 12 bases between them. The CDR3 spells CAWSMSGLYEQYF. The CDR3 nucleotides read TGTGCCTGGAGTATGTCAGGACTATACGAGCAGTACTTC. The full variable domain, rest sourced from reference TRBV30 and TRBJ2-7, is SQTIHQWPATLVQPVGSPLSLECTVEGTSNPNLYWYRQAAGRGLQLLFYSVGIGQISSEVPQNLSASRPQDRQFILSSKKLLLSDSGFYLCAWSMSGLYEQYFGPGTRLTVT.

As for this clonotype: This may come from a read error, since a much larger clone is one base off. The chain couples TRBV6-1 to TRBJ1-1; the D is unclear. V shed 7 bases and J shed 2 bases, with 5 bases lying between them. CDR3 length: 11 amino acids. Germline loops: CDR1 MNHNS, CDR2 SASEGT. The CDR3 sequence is CASMRNTEAFF. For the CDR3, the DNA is TGTGCCAGCATGCGTAACACTGAAGCTTTCTTT.

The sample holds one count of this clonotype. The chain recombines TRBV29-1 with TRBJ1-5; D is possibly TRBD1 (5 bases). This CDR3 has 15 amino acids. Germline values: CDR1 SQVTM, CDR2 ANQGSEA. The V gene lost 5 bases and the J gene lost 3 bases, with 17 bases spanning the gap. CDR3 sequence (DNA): TGCAGCGTTTATAACCGGGACGGGGACAATCAGCCCCAGCATTTT. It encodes CSVYNRDGDNQPQHF.

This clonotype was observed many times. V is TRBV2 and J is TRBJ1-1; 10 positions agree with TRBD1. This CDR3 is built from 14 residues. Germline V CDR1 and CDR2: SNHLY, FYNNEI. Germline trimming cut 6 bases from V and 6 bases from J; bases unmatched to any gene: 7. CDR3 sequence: CASRPTGGRSEAFF. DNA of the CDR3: TGTGCCAGCAGACCGACAGGGGGCCGGTCTGAAGCTTTCTTT.

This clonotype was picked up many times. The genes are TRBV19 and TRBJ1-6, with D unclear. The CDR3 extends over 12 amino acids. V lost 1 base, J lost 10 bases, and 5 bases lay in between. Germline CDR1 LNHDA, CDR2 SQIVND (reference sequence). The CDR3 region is CASSIGSSPLHF. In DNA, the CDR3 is TGTGCCAGTAGTATAGGGAGCTCACCCCTCCACTTT.

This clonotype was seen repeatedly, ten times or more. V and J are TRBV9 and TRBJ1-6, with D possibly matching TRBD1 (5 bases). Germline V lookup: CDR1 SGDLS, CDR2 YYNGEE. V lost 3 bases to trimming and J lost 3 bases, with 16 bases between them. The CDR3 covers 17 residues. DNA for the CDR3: TGTGCCAGCAGCGCGGGCGCGGGGAGGGGCTATAATTCACCCCTCCACTTT. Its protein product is CASSAGAGRGYNSPLHF.

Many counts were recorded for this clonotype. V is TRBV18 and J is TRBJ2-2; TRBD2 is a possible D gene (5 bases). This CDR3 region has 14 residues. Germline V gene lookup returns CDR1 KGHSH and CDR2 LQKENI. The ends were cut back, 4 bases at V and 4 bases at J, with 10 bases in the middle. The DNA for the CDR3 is TGTGCCAGCTCACAACTAGACGGCACCGGGGAGCTGTTTTTT. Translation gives CASSQLDGTGELFF. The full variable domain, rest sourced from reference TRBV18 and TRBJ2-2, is NAGVMQNPRHLVRRRGQEARLRCSPMKGHSHVYWYRQLPEEGLKFMVYLQKENIIDESGMPKERFSAEFPKEGPSILRIQQVVRGDSAAYFCASSQLDGTGELFFGEGSRLTVL.

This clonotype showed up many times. This CDR3 reads CASRFSAGEQYF. In DNA form, the CDR3 reads TGTGCCAGCAGGTTTTCAGCGGGGGAGCAGTACTTC. The chain couples TRBV11-2 to TRBJ2-7; TRBD2 aligns across 7 bases. V was pared by 6 bases and J by 7 bases, with 6 bases of the junction left unmatched. The CDR3 is made up of 12 amino acids. The germline V gene encodes CDR1 SGHAT and CDR2 FQNNGV.

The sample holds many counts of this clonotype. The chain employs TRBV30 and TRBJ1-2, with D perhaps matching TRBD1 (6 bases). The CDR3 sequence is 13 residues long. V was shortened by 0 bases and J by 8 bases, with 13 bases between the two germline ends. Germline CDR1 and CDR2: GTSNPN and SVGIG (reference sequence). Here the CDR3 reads CAWSVSQGSGYTF. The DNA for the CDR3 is TGTGCCTGGAGTGTCTCGCAGGGGAGCGGCTACACCTTC.

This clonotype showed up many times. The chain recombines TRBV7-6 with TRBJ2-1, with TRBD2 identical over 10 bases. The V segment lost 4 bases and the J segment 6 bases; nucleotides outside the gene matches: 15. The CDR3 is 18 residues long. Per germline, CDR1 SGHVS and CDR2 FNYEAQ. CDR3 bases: TGTGCCAGCAGCTCAACTGGGGCTAGCGGGAGCCCCGGCAATGAGCAGTTCTTC. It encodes CASSSTGASGSPGNEQFF.

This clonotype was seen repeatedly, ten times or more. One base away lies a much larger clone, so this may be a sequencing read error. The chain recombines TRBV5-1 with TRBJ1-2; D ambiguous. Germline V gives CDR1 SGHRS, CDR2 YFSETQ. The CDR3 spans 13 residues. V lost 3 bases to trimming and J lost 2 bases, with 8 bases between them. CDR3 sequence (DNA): TGCGCCAGCAGCTCGATAGGGAACTATGGCTACACCTTC. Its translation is CASSSIGNYGYTF.

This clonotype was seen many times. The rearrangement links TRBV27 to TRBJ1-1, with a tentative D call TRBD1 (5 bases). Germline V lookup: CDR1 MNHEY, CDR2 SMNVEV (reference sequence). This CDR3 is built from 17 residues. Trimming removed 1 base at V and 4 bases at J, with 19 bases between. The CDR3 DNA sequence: TGTGCCAGCAGTTTATTGTTCCAGGCAGGGTTGTTCACTGAAGCTTTCTTT. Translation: CASSLLFQAGLFTEAFF.

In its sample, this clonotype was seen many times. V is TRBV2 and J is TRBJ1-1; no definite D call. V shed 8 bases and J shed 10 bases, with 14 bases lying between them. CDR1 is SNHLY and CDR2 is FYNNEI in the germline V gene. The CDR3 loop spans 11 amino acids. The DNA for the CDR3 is TGTGCCAGCGTGGGGTACTCGACAGCTTTCTTT. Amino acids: CASVGYSTAFF. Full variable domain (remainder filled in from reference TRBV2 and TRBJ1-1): EPEVTQTPSHQVTQMGQEVILRCVPISNHLYFYWYRQILGQKVEFLVSFYNNEISEKSEIFDDQFSVERPDGSNFTLKIRSTKLEDSAMYFCASVGYSTAFFGQGTRLTVV.

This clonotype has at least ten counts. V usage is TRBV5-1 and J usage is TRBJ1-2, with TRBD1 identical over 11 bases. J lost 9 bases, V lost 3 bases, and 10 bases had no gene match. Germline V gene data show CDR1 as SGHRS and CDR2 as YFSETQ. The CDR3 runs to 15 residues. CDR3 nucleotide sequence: TGCGCCAGCAGCTCAAACCCGGACAGGGGGCGACGCTACACCTTC. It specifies CASSSNPDRGRRYTF.

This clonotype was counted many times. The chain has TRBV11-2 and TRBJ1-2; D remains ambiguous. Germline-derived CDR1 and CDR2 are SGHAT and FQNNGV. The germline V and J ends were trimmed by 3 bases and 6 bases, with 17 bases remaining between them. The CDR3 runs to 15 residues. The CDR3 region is CASSFGPLRNHGYTF. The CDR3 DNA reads TGTGCCAGCAGCTTTGGCCCCCTCCGAAACCATGGCTACACCTTC.

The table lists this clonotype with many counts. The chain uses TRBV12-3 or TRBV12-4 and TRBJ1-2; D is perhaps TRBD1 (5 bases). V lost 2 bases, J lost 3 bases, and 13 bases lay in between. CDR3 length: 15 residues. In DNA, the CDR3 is TGTGCCAGCAGTTTATCAGGGCGGGCGGACTATGGCTACACCTTC. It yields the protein CASSLSGRADYGYTF.

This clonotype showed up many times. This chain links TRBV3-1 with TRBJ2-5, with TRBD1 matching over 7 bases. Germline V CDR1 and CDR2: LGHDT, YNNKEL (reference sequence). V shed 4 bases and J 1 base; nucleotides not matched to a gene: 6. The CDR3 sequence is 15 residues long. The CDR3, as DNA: TGTGCCAGCAGCCTAGCAGGGGGTAGCCAAGAGACCCAGTACTTC. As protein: CASSLAGGSQETQYF.

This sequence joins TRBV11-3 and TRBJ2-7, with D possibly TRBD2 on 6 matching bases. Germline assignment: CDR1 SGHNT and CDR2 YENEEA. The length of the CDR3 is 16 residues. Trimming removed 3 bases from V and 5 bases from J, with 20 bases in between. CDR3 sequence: CASSFFEGGGNHEQYF. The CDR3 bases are TGTGCCAGCAGCTTTTTTGAGGGAGGTGGGAACCACGAGCAGTACTTC.

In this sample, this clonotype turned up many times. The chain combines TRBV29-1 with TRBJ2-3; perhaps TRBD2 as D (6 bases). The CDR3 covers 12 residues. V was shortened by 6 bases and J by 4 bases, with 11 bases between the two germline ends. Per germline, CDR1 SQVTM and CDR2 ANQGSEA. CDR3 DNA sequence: TGCAGCGTGGTGGGAGGACCAGATACGCAGTATTTT. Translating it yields CSVVGGPDTQYF.

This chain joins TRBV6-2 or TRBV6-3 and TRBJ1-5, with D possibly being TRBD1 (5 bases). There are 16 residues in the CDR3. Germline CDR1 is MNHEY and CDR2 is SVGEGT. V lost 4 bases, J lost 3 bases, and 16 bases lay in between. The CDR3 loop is CASSLGGGAINQPQHF. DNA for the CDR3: TGTGCCAGCAGTTTGGGCGGAGGGGCAATCAATCAGCCCCAGCATTTT.

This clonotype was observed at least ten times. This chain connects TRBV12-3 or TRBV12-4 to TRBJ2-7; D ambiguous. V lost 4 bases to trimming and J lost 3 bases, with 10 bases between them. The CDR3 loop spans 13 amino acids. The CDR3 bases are TGTGCCAGCAGTTCCCCCATAGACTACGAGCAGTACTTC. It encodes CASSSPIDYEQYF.

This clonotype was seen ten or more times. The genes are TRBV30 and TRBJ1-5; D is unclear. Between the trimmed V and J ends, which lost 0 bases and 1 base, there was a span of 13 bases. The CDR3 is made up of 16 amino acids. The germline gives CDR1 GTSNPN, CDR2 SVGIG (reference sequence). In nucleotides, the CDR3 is TGTGCCTGGAGTGTAGCTGGACTTTGGAGCAATCAGCCCCAGCATTTT. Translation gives CAWSVAGLWSNQPQHF.